The entry below gives a single T cell receptor (beta chain) sequence along with its context. This clonotype was seen many times. This clone's antigen is unknown. Per-base quality was not reported, and no clone a single base away is much larger than it. The CDR3, cysteine through phenylalanine, is 16 amino acids long. Only the CDR3 part of the read is kept: 48 bases, read in frame from the first base. The germline V gene specifies SGHTA as CDR1 and FQGNSA as CDR2. V is pruned by 1 base and J by 4 bases, leaving 6 bases of the junction without a gene match. This sample is part of a study of CD8 T cells in ankylosing spondylitis (dated by TCRdb to 2015 to 2018). For the wider study: To find TCR variants linked to disease, the study profiled T cell receptor beta repertoires in ankylosing spondylitis patients and healthy donors. The whole study cohort included 85 to 120 healthy donors and 20 to 25 ankylosing spondylitis patients. Samples of peripheral blood were taken, and for ankylosing spondylitis patients, synovial fluid was collected as well.

Instrument on record: Illumina HiSeq 2500. Quantitative 5'-RACE with molecular barcodes was the method used to prepare the TCR beta libraries. Per the source publication's procedure: A new computational method based on a probabilistic model of VDJ rearrangement was used to identify disease-linked TCR variants. TCRdb handled the public reads itself, with Q25 trimming in fastp and clone calling in MiXCR, and kept productive beta chains. Every CDR3 protein is listed once, alongside the most common genes and DNA of its rows. What appears here as the V and J calls and clone size reflects TCRdb's work, not the paper's. The sample table records about 220,000 distinct CDR3 sequences; roughly 26% of these occur just once. Together, the top ten hold 6.6% of the sample. Beyond this particular receptor, the publication reports: In peripheral blood, the disease-linked clones were found at relatively low frequencies and had a CD8+ phenotype. The disease-linked clones were reported to be significantly enriched in matched synovial fluid samples from ankylosing spondylitis patients. Some of the motif variants had been reported before in the synovial fluid and blood of reactive arthritis patients, a finding that suggests common disease-initiation mechanisms. Blood from ankylosing spondylitis patients appeared to be characterized by a TCR beta motif made up of eight highly homologous amino acid variants.

The receptor comes from a male donor with ankylosing spondylitis or in good health (not recorded which). Input material: blood, either unsorted or a sorted T cell fraction (not recorded which). Recombination joined TRBV7-2 with TRBJ2-3, with 9 central nucleotides matching TRBD2. The CDR3 protein: CASSLDSGRVSDTQYF. The nucleotide sequence reads as follows: TGTGCCAGCAGCTTAGATAGCGGGAGAGTCTCAGATACGCAGTATTTT.